The rows below give T cell receptor beta chains drawn from one sample of a study of T cell responses to AZD1222 COVID-19 vaccine. Measured with immunoSEQ multiplex PCR; TCRdb has only the in-frame clones, and not every one. The table lists approximately 120,000 clones, roughly 91% of them singletons. The source material was peripheral blood, sampled on day 0 of MenACWY control vaccination. The source is an adult in good health. The CDR3 runs from the conserved cysteine through the conserved F or W. Fields, in order: J gene, V gene, CDR3 protein.

>TRBJ1-1|TRBV5-1
CASSVLQGTNTEAFF
>TRBJ2-2|TRBV5-4
CASSLEQINGELFF
>TRBJ1-1|TRBV6-5
CASTRGTEAFF
>TRBJ2-7|TRBV5-6
CASSTDRAISYEQYF
>TRBJ2-1|TRBV7-2
CASSLGLGEQFF
>TRBJ2-5|TRBV27
CASRTGWEETQYF
>TRBJ2-7|TRBV11-2
CASSLGFSSYEQYF
>TRBJ1-1|TRBV10-3
CAISESHGGYTEAFF
>TRBJ1-1|TRBV7-3
CASSFRQNTEAFF
>TRBJ1-3|TRBV10-3
CAISPGSGNTIYF
>TRBJ1-2|TRBV6-2/TRBV6-3
CASSYDRGAYGYTF
>TRBJ1-3|TRBV6-5
CASQPSSGNTIYF
>TRBJ2-7|TRBV10-2
CASSESGRGYEQYF
>TRBJ1-3|TRBV3-1/TRBV3-2
CASSQDFWAGNTIYF
>TRBJ1-1|TRBV11-1
CASSSTVWDTEAFF
>TRBJ2-1|TRBV14
CASSPQRDEQFF
>TRBJ2-3|TRBV24-1
CATKGRFSDTQYF
>TRBJ2-7|TRBV5-1
CASSSTGGVPAYEQYF
>TRBJ2-7|TRBV27
CASSPWGQGAQYEQYF
>TRBJ2-5|TRBV10-2
CASSENGRQETQYF
>TRBJ1-6|TRBV4-2
CASSQETGTAISPLHF
>TRBJ2-5|TRBV5-1
CASNLDRGHQETQYF
>TRBJ1-2|TRBV3-1/TRBV3-2
CASSQDSSGRGYTF
>TRBJ2-7|TRBV5-1
CASSLVPGGHYEQYF
>TRBJ1-1|TRBV6-5
CASRAGPLVNTEAFF
>TRBJ1-2|TRBV28
CASRQTGGNYGYTF
>TRBJ2-3|TRBV5-4
CASRQGTSGSWAQYF
>TRBJ2-7|TRBV2
CASRTLAYEQYF
>TRBJ2-1|TRBV6-1
CASSERDNEQFF
>TRBJ2-1|TRBV12-3/TRBV12-4
CASSLQGSKQFF
>TRBJ1-1|TRBV7-2
CASSYSGSLNTEAFF
>TRBJ1-4|TRBV27
CASSPDGSNEKLFF
>TRBJ2-5|TRBV5-1
CASSFGTSGKETQYF
>TRBJ1-6|TRBV19
CASRTAGAGESPLHF
>TRBJ1-2|TRBV5-1
CASSPQGETGYTF
>TRBJ2-5|TRBV6-5
CASRKPGGGETQYF
>TRBJ1-5|TRBV11-2
CASSRGTDSNQPQHF
>TRBJ2-7|TRBV7-9
CASSSFLGGTPYEQYF
>TRBJ2-1|TRBV4-1
CASSQAPWPGSTEGEQFF
>TRBJ2-7|TRBV30
CAWSVGESSYEQYF
>TRBJ2-7|TRBV18
CASSSLGSEDEQYF
>TRBJ2-1|TRBV7-2
CASTGGGIHYNEQFF
>TRBJ1-5|TRBV18
CASSPGTANQPQHF
>TRBJ2-1|TRBV7-9
CASSPRGQRSYNEQFF
>TRBJ2-5|TRBV5-4
CASSFGGAKSGETQYF
>TRBJ2-7|TRBV6-7
CASSTRDRLTHEQYF
>TRBJ1-6|TRBV6-5
CASTLGNSNSPLHF
>TRBJ2-1|TRBV5-1
CASSTLTSGEYNEQFF
>TRBJ2-1|TRBV7-3
CASSLAVLAGGPRNEQFF
>TRBJ2-7|TRBV4-2
CASSQDPGVFSYEQYF
>TRBJ2-1|TRBV19
CASTSVGSADNEQFF
>TRBJ1-5|TRBV3-1/TRBV3-2
CASSQDRTENQPQHF
>TRBJ1-1|TRBV5-6
CASSVNRGHVAFF